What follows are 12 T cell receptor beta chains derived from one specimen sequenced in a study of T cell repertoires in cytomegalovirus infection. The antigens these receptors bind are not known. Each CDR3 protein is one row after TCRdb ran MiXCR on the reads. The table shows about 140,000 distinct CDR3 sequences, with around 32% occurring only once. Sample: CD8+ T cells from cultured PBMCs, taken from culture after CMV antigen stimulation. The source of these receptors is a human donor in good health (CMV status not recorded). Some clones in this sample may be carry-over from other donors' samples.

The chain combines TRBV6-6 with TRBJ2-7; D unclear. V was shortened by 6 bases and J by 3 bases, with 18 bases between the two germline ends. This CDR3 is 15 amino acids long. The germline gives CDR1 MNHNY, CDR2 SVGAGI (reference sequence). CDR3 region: CASSEEGRAFYEQYF. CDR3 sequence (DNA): TGTGCCAGCAGCGAAGAAGGGCGAGCCTTCTACGAGCAGTACTTC.

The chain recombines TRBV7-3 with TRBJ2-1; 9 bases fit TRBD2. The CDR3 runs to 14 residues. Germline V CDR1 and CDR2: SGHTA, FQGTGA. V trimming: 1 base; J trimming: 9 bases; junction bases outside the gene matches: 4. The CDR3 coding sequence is TGTGCCAGCAGCTTAATAGCGGGGGCAGCTGAGCAGTTCTTC. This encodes CASSLIAGAAEQFF.

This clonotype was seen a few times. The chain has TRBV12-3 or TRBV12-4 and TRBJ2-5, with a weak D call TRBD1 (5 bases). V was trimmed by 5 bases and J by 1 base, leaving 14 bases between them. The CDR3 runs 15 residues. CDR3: CASSPDSYLQETQYF. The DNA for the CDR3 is TGTGCCAGCAGTCCCGACAGCTACCTCCAAGAGACCCAGTACTTC.

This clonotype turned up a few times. CDR3 nucleotide sequence: TGTGCCAGCAGCTATGACAGGGGGGGATACGAGCAGTACTTC. Encoded protein: CASSYDRGGYEQYF. This chain uses TRBV7-3 with TRBJ2-7; 9 nucleotides agree with TRBD1. With V trimmed by 4 bases and J by 4 bases, 5 bases remained unmatched. The length of the CDR3 is 14 residues. Germline V gene data show CDR1 as SGHTA and CDR2 as FQGTGA.

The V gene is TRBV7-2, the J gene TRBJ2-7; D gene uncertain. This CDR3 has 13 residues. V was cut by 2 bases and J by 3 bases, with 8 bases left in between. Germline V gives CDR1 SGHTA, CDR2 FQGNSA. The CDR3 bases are TGTGCCAGCAGCTTAATCGAAGACTACGAGCAGTACTTC. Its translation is CASSLIEDYEQYF.

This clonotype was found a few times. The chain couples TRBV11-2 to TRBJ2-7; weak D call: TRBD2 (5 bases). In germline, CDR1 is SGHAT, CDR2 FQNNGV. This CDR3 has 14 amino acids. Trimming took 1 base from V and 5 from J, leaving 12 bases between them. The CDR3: CASSLVGGLHEQYF. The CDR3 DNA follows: TGTGCCAGCAGCTTAGTCGGCGGACTCCACGAGCAGTACTTC.

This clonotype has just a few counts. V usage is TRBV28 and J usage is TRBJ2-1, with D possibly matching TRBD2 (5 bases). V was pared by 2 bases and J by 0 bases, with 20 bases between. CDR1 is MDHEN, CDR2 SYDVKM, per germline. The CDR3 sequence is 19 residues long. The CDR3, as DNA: TGTGCCAGCAGTTTAATGATCCAGGAATCGGGGAGCTCCTACAATGAGCAGTTCTTC. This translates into CASSLMIQESGSSYNEQFF.

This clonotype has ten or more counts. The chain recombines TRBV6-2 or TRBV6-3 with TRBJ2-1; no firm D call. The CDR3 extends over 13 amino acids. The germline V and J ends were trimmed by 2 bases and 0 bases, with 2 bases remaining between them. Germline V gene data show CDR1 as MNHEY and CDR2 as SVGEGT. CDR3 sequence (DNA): TGTGCCAGCAGTTACAGCTCCTACAATGAGCAGTTCTTC. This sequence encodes CASSYSSYNEQFF.

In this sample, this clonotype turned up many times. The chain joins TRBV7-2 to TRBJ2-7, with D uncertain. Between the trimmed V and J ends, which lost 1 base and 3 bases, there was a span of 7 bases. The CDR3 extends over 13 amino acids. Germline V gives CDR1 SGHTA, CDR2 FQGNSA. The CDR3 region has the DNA TGTGCCAGCAGCTTAGATCCAGGCTACGAGCAGTACTTC. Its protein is CASSLDPGYEQYF.

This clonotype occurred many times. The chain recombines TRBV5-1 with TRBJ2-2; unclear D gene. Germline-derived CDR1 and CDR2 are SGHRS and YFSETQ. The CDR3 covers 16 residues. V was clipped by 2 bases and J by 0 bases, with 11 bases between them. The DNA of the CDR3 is TGCGCCAGCAGCTTAGGTCACAGCCCGAACACCGGGGAGCTGTTTTTT. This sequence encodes CASSLGHSPNTGELFF.

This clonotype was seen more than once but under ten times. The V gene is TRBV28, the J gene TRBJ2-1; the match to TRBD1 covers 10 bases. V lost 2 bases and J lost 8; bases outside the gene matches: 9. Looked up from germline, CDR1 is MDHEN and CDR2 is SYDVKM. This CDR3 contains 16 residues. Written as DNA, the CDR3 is TGTGCCAGCAGTTTAAAGCCGGGACAGGGGATAGATGAGCAGTTCTTC. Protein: CASSLKPGQGIDEQFF.

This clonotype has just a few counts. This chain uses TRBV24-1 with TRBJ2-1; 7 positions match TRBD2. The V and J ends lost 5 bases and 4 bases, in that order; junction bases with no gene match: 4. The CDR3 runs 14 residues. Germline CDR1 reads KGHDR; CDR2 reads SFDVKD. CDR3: CATSGSSGYNEQFF. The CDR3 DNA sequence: TGTGCCACCAGTGGTTCTAGCGGATACAATGAGCAGTTCTTC.